Listed below are T cell receptor beta chains from one sample, sequenced in a study of blood T cells in healthy people across ages. TCRdb reanalysed the 5' RACE reads using MiXCR and keeps one entry per CDR3 protein. The data contain about a million distinct CDR3 sequences, 51% of them singletons. Sequenced material: blood. These receptors all come from an older woman in good health. Each CDR3 is given with its conserved first and last residue. Each record gives: J gene, D gene, V gene, CDR3 protein. D genes are given only for firm matches.

TRBJ2-1,NA,TRBV7-9,CASSLEASANEQFF
TRBJ1-1,NA,TRBV4-1,CASSHDRGRGLNTEVFF
NA,TRBD2,TRBV10-3,CAISMEGLVNEQYF
TRBJ2-7,TRBD1,TRBV2,CASSPTLVSRTGASYEQYF
TRBJ2-4,NA,TRBV12-3/TRBV12-4,CASSKLNIQYF
TRBJ2-1,NA,TRBV20-1,CSAPGEGTEPLFF
TRBJ2-7,NA,TRBV6-2/TRBV6-3,CASSYSVATYEQYF
TRBJ2-3,NA,TRBV20-1,CSARETARVTDTQYF
TRBJ2-1,NA,TRBV12-3/TRBV12-4,CASSLDHTGISYNERFF
TRBJ2-3,TRBD1,TRBV5-1,CASSLGTGYYADTQYF
TRBJ2-7,TRBD1,TRBV20-1,CSARTGTAIEQYF
TRBJ2-5,NA,TRBV29-1,CSVDAGRSSEQYF
TRBJ1-6,NA,TRBV28,CASSLLNSPLHF
TRBJ1-5,NA,TRBV3-1,CASSPAQGANQPQHF
TRBJ1-6,NA,TRBV7-9,CASKRTENSPLHF
TRBJ2-7,NA,TRBV5-1,CASRGDWSSYEQYF
TRBJ2-3,NA,TRBV29-1,CSVERSRPDTQYF
NA,NA,TRBV29-1,CSGDETGEQYF
TRBJ2-5,NA,TRBV18,CASSPGGDPLFGQYF
NA,NA,TRBV20-1,CSAREGVVKNIQYF
TRBJ2-1,TRBD2,TRBV7-3,CASGDIPGGGYNEQFF
TRBJ1-2,NA,TRBV7-9,CASRTTANYGYTF
TRBJ1-2,TRBD1,TRBV7-9,CASSQGTGANYGYTF
TRBJ2-5,NA,TRBV10-3,CAIRQDNLKETQYF
TRBJ1-1,NA,TRBV18,CASSQRGLTEAFF
TRBJ2-6,NA,TRBV7-9,CASSATSRATNVLTF
TRBJ1-5,NA,TRBV20-1,CSASNRAIQPQHF
TRBJ2-7,NA,TRBV11-2,CASSLVVETYEQYF
TRBJ2-6,NA,TRBV5-8,CASSFLVRSSSGANVLTF
TRBJ1-1,NA,TRBV2,CASSERRQSEAFF
TRBJ1-1,NA,TRBV10-3,CAIKSSGEAFF
TRBJ1-5,NA,TRBV10-1,CASSGDAEQPQHF
TRBJ1-1,NA,TRBV20-1,CSASGRLEAFF
TRBJ2-7,NA,TRBV5-1,CASSFLPASSYEQYF
TRBJ2-2,NA,TRBV27,CASSSAGVLDTGELFF
TRBJ2-3,NA,TRBV21-1,CASSNSVVWTDTQYF
TRBJ2-7,TRBD2,TRBV7-2,CASSETSATYEQYF
TRBJ2-3,TRBD2,TRBV5-1,CASSQTSGSGYTQYF
TRBJ2-7,NA,TRBV5-1,CASSLRDYEQYF
NA,NA,TRBV6-1,CASSEGNGAAYEQYF
TRBJ2-5,NA,TRBV15,CATSGGPQETQYF
TRBJ2-7,TRBD2,TRBV3-1,CASSQREGPYEQYF
TRBJ1-6,NA,TRBV7-8,CASSDNGGGNSPLHF
TRBJ2-6,NA,TRBV5-5,CASSLMWSPQGANVLTF
TRBJ2-4,NA,TRBV7-2,CASSVQGTWGKNIQYF
TRBJ2-3,NA,TRBV7-9,CASSGTADSTDTQYF
TRBJ2-5,TRBD1,TRBV2,CASMGQGLETQYF
TRBJ2-5,TRBD2,TRBV29-1,CSVDSSGSGNEQYF
TRBJ2-5,TRBD2,TRBV5-1,CASSLLAGGHNEQYF
TRBJ2-7,NA,TRBV28,CASSYSRLAVGEQYF
TRBJ2-7,TRBD2,TRBV15,CATSRGPGTSSYEQYF
TRBJ2-1,NA,TRBV20-1,CSAPRGGGNNEQFF
TRBJ2-5,TRBD2,TRBV29-1,CSAGLATYGQYF
TRBJ2-5,NA,TRBV3-1,CASRGETQYF
NA,TRBD2,TRBV20-1,CSASGTSIADEQYF
TRBJ2-5,TRBD2,TRBV20-1,CSARSGREETQYF
TRBJ2-1,NA,TRBV11-1,CASSTLSGDNEQFF
TRBJ2-7,TRBD2,TRBV4-2,CASSQSLRTSGAYSYEQYF
TRBJ1-2,NA,TRBV10-1,CASLYGYTF